This TCR beta chain was profiled in a study of blood T cell repertoires in COVID-19. Study context: Sites in the United States, Italy and Spain provided acute and convalescent COVID-19 samples.

The table came from immunoSEQ multiplex PCR; TCRdb's copy has only in-frame clones and leaves some out. In the table there are 45,000 to 55,000 clones, less than 95% of which are singletons. CDR3 size: 16 residues. The germline V gene encodes CDR1 LGHDT and CDR2 YNNKEL (reference sequence). The V segment lost 3 bases and the J segment 2 bases; nucleotides outside the gene matches: 6. This chain links TRBV3-1 (or the pseudogene TRBV3-2) with TRBJ2-1, with 8 bases lining up with TRBD1. The TCR comes from a human donor in a cohort sampled during active COVID-19. What was sequenced was peripheral blood. The CDR3 spells CASSHRTGSPYNEQFF. DNA for the CDR3: TGTGCCAGCAGCCACCGGACAGGGTCTCCCTACAATGAGCAGTTCTTC.